This T cell receptor (beta chain) derives from a study of blood T cells in healthy people across ages. The CDR3 loop spans 16 amino acids. Germline CDR1 MGHDK, CDR2 SYGVNS. PCR was performed a second time for about 6 to 11 cycles using a sample-barcoded 5' primer and a J-beta primer mix. TCRdb itself ran the 5' RACE reads through MiXCR, one entry per CDR3 protein. In the table there are some 850,000 distinct CDR3 sequences, around a quarter of which are singletons. This clonotype was counted only a few times. These same data were also listed under a study on T cells of mothers and their children.

Material for sequencing was blood. V gene TRBV25-1 combines with J gene TRBJ2-5; 11 nucleotides line up with TRBD2. The J call may be mistaken, given a closer DNA end match to TRBJ2-1. The clonotype was recovered from a boy aged 5-17 years in good health. CDR3 DNA: TGTGCCAGCAGTGATGGGACTAGCGGCGGTTACAATGAGCAGTTCTTC. Translation: CASSDGTSGGYNEQFF.